These T cell receptor beta chains were read from a single sample in a study of cytotoxic CD8 clonotypes in ibrutinib-treated CLL. Data came from immunoSEQ multiplex PCR; TCRdb stores just in-frame clones and leaves some out. Seen here are about 150,000 clones, over 60% observed once, and the top ten hold roughly 13%. Sample: PBMCs, taken after 12 months of ibrutinib treatment. The receptors derive from a human donor with chronic lymphocytic leukemia. Each CDR3 is given with its conserved first and last residue. A D gene is named only where the DNA matches it firmly. Size is stated for part of the rows, as once, few or many counts, or as a class when the clone is expanded.

.,TRBJ2-5,TRBV4-2,.,TGTGCCAGCAGCCAAGATCTTCTGGGGGGCGGGACCCAGTACTTC,CASSQDLLGGGTQYF
few,TRBJ2-7,TRBV5-4,.,TGTGCCAGCAGAAACAATTACGAGCAGTACTTC,CASRNNYEQYF
.,TRBJ2-3,TRBV7-2,.,TGTGCCAGCAGCTCCCCGACAGAAAGCACAGATACGCAGTATTTT,CASSSPTESTDTQYF
.,TRBJ2-1,TRBV7-9,TRBD2,TGTGCCAGCAGCATTAAGGGGACTAGCGGGGACTACAATGAGCAGTTCTTC,CASSIKGTSGDYNEQFF
.,TRBJ1-2,TRBV5-4,.,TGTGCCAGCAGCTTGGCCGGGGCCAACTATGGCTACACCTTC,CASSLAGANYGYTF
.,TRBJ2-5,TRBV11-3,.,TGTGCCAGCAGCTCCGACAACCAAGAGACCCAGTACTTC,CASSSDNQETQYF
few,TRBJ1-2,TRBV19,.,TGTGCCAGTAACTTTGGTACTGCTCACTATGGCTACACCTTC,CASNFGTAHYGYTF
.,TRBJ2-7,TRBV18,TRBD2,TGTGCCAGCTCACCATCATTTAAAACTAGCGGGCTATACGAGCAGTACTTC,CASSPSFKTSGLYEQYF
.,TRBJ1-2,TRBV5-4,.,TGTGCCAGCAGCTTGTGGGAGAACCCTGGACGTGAGGGTGGCTACACCTTC,CASSLWENPGREGGYTF
.,TRBJ2-7,TRBV9,.,TGTGCCAGCAGCGTAGGAAGTCCCTATTCCGGGGGAGAGCAGTACTTC,CASSVGSPYSGGEQYF
once,TRBJ1-5,TRBV4-3,TRBD1,TGCGCCAGCAGCCAAGGCGCGGGACAGCCTTACAATCAGCCCCAGCATTTT,CASSQGAGQPYNQPQHF
.,TRBJ1-2,TRBV5-8,.,TGTGCCAGCAGCTTGACTGGACAGCGGGGTTACGGCTACACCTTC,CASSLTGQRGYGYTF
.,TRBJ2-1,TRBV7-6,TRBD2,TGTGCCAGCAGTGGGACTAGCGGGTCATATGAGCAGTTCTTC,CASSGTSGSYEQFF
.,TRBJ1-2,TRBV2,TRBD1,TGTGCCAGCAGTGACTCCGGGACAGGGCGAGAATTGAACTATGGCTACACCTTC,CASSDSGTGRELNYGYTF